This entry lists 8 T cell receptor beta chains sequenced from one sample in a study of identifying expanded T cells in peripheral blood. Assay: immunoSEQ multiplex PCR; the TCRdb copy retains only in-frame clones and omits some. This sample has roughly 82,000 clones, with roughly 86% found just once. The sequenced sample was blood. Every receptor here comes from a person aged 18 to 75 in good health.

To note about this clone: The sample holds other DNA sequences that translate to the same CDR3. The chain carries TRBV2 and TRBJ1-3; perhaps TRBD1 as D (6 bases). Germline V gene lookup returns CDR1 SNHLY and CDR2 FYNNEI. V was cut by 4 bases and J by 2 bases, with 9 bases left in between. This CDR3 comprises 14 residues. CDR3 amino acids: CASSAQGPGNTIYF. CDR3 nucleotide sequence: TGTGCCAGCAGTGCACAGGGACCTGGAAACACCATATATTTT.

The J gene is TRBJ1-2, the V gene TRBV19; D not certain. The CDR3 has 17 amino acids. The V gene lost 3 bases and the J gene lost 1 base, with 18 bases spanning the gap. Germline V CDR1 and CDR2: LNHDA, SQIVND (reference sequence). The CDR3 protein is CASSIYLTDGFNYGYTF. CDR3 in DNA: TGTGCCAGTAGTATTTATTTGACGGATGGATTTAACTATGGCTACACCTTC.

The chain is built from TRBV11-1 and TRBJ2-3, with D perhaps matching TRBD1 or TRBD2 (5 bases each). This CDR3 contains 16 residues. The ends were cut back, 4 bases at V and 2 bases at J, with 16 bases in the middle. Germline lookup yields CDR1 SGHAT and CDR2 FQDESV (reference sequence). CDR3 sequence (DNA): TGTGCCAGCAGCTCAGACGGGACGGGGAACACAGATACGCAGTATTTT. It is translated as CASSSDGTGNTDTQYF.

The chain uses TRBV28 and TRBJ2-3; 10 nucleotides agree with TRBD2. From germline, CDR1 is MDHEN and CDR2 SYDVKM. With 5 bases clipped from V and 0 bases from J, the junction kept 8 bases outside the gene matches. The CDR3 runs 17 residues. The CDR3 sequence: CASSIYLLAGSTDTQYF. The CDR3 DNA follows: TGTGCCAGCAGTATTTACCTACTAGCGGGGAGCACAGATACGCAGTATTTT.

The rearrangement uses TRBV5-1 and TRBJ1-2, with D uncertain. The CDR3 has 14 amino acids. Per germline, CDR1 SGHRS and CDR2 YFSETQ. The V end was cut by 2 bases, the J end by 8 bases, with 16 bases between. CDR3 DNA: TGCGCCAGCAGCTTATTACCCCAGTCCCAAGGCTACACCTTC. This gives the protein CASSLLPQSQGYTF.

The chain has TRBV15 and TRBJ2-3; TRBD1 is a possible D gene (7 bases). Trimming cost V 7 bases and J 6 bases, with 11 bases left between them. There are 12 residues in the CDR3. The germline CDR1 and CDR2 sequences are LNHNV and YYDKDF (reference sequence). CDR3 in DNA: TGTGCCACCAACAGGGGAGGTGATACGCAGTATTTT. It encodes CATNRGGDTQYF.

This clone has a handful of counts. The chain is built from TRBV7-2 and TRBJ2-3, with 8 bases fitting TRBD2. The CDR3 extends over 15 amino acids. From germline, CDR1 is SGHTA and CDR2 FQGNSA. With V trimmed by 2 bases and J by 5 bases, 6 bases remained unmatched. CDR3 in amino acids: CASSLSGSYGDTQYF. CDR3 nucleotides: TGTGCCAGCAGCTTAAGCGGGAGTTATGGAGATACGCAGTATTTT.

The chain uses TRBV4-1 and TRBJ2-1; D not resolved. Germline V gives CDR1 MGHRA, CDR2 YSYEKL. V lost 1 base to trimming and J lost 0 bases, with 7 bases between them. The CDR3 length is 15 residues. The CDR3 coding sequence is TGCGCCAGCAGCCAAGGGTTTTCCTCCTACAATGAGCAGTTCTTC. As protein: CASSQGFSSYNEQFF.